The source of this T cell receptor (beta chain) is a study of regulatory T cells in long-lasting Graves disease. Study results and caveats: Persistent Graves' patients possessed reduced TCR diversity relative to recently diagnosed ones.

Per germline, CDR1 MNHEY and CDR2 SMNVEV (reference sequence). The CDR3 sequence is 13 residues long. Trimming cost V 5 bases and J 6 bases, with 14 bases left between them. Time point in this sample: newly diagnosed GD, antithyroid drugs for less than 3 months. Researchers made the TCR library from RNA that was extracted from PBMCs. Approximately 10 milliliters of peripheral blood went into EDTA tubes. According to the study, TCR beta libraries were built with iRepertoire HTBI primers and CDR3-region Arm-PCR. Via MiXCR, TCRdb re-called the multiplex PCR reads, giving one row per CDR3 protein. The repertoire holds 360,000 or so distinct CDR3 sequences, with 15% to 20% as singletons. This clonotype was seen ten or more times. Its antigen is unidentified. These data were also reused for a study on T cells in Graves' hyperthyroidism and ophthalmopathy. This second report adds: Pregnant or lactating patients were excluded, as were those with uncontrolled infection or other autoimmune disease. With the HTBI primer set, the TCR CDR3 went through a first round of RT-PCR.

The source is a woman aged 18-30 years with Graves disease. The rearrangement uses TRBV27 and TRBJ2-7, with D tentatively TRBD1 (5 bases). This material consisted of peripheral blood mononuclear cells (PBMCs), taken at new diagnosis, from a patient treated with antithyroid drugs. In DNA form, the CDR3 reads TGTGCCAGCAGTGCAGGAACAGGCGCCGAGCAGTACTTC. This sequence encodes CASSAGTGAEQYF.